These T cell receptor beta chains were read from a single sample in a study of CXCR3-negative and CXCR3-positive naive CD8 T cells. TCRdb reanalyzed the 5' RACE reads and collapses them to one entry per CDR3 protein, without DNA. The listing contains 50,000 to 75,000 distinct CDR3 sequences. Sequencing was done on a sample of naive CXCR3- CD8+ T cells from blood. The receptors derive from a human donor in good health. Some clones in this sample may be carry-over from other donors' samples. Both conserved end residues are part of each CDR3. For some rows the clone size is stated as once, few or many, or as a class when expanded; others skip it.

v_call	j_call	clone_size	cdr3_aa
TRBV11-3	TRBJ2-7	.	CASSLGTFKGQGAIQQYF
TRBV6-5	TRBJ1-1	.	CASSYSRKVGIPEAFF
TRBV7-3	TRBJ2-1	.	CASSLSGAASYNEQFF
TRBV12-3/TRBV12-4	TRBJ2-7	.	CASTTWGAPFSYEQYF
TRBV10-3	TRBJ2-2	.	CAIRTDRANTGELFF
TRBV29-1	TRBJ1-5	.	CSVLQGSNQPQHF
TRBV4-1	TRBJ1-1	.	CASSHGGAGAMGTEAFF
TRBV12-3/TRBV12-4	TRBJ2-2	.	CGNSGDTGELFF
TRBV14	TRBJ2-6	.	CASSRGLAGGPGANVLTF
TRBV7-2	TRBJ2-7	.	CASSMGLAGYEQYF
TRBV6-6	TRBJ2-7	medium-sized	CASSFSPPTVGYEQYF
TRBV6-2/TRBV6-3	TRBJ2-1	.	CATYSGHFSYNEQFF
TRBV6-2/TRBV6-3	TRBJ2-7	.	CASSYDSGTGGDEQYF
TRBV3-1	TRBJ2-7	.	CASSQGTGNHYEQYF
TRBV7-9	TRBJ2-7	.	CASSSLSYEQYF
TRBV29-1	TRBJ2-7	.	CSVDVGDYEQYF
TRBV4-3	TRBJ1-4	.	CASSQGLGQGRKLFF
TRBV10-3	TRBJ2-2	.	CAISEYTGELFF
TRBV4-3	TRBJ2-7	.	CASSQGIPGQGSYEQYF
TRBV5-5	TRBJ1-1	.	CASSLGIGTEAFF
TRBV28	TRBJ2-4	.	CASSLAVAKNIQYF